Listed below are T cell receptor beta chains from one sample, sequenced in a study of CD8 T cells in Susac syndrome. TCRdb analysed the immunoSEQ multiplex PCR reads with MiXCR anew, one entry per CDR3 protein. Among around 150,000 distinct CDR3 sequences listed, roughly 94% were seen once. Sequencing used CD4+ T cells from PBMCs. The receptors stem from a human donor with Susac syndrome. Each CDR3 is given with its conserved first and last residue. The D gene is left open where the match is weak. The size field is filled for only some rows; it gives once, few, many or a size class.

cdr3_length	clone_size	d_call	v_call	j_call	cdr3_aa	cdr3_nt
15	.	TRBD1	TRBV6-6	TRBJ2-1	CASSRPGQGYSEQFF	TGTGCCAGCAGTCGACCCGGACAGGGATATTCGGAGCAGTTCTTC
15	.	.	TRBV2	TRBJ2-1	CASSVRALTYNEQFF	TGTGCCAGCAGTGTGAGGGCCTTAACCTACAATGAGCAGTTCTTC
12	once	.	TRBV2	TRBJ1-2	CASRGTRHGYTF	TGTGCCAGCAGAGGGACCAGGCATGGCTACACCTTC
17	.	TRBD2	TRBV4-2	TRBJ2-1	CASSQDGTSGSFNEQFF	TGTGCCAGCAGCCAAGACGGGACTAGCGGGAGTTTCAATGAGCAGTTCTTC
15	.	.	TRBV13	TRBJ2-7	CASSATMTGRYEQYF	TGTGCCAGCAGCGCCACAATGACAGGACGCTACGAGCAGTACTTC
14	.	TRBD1	TRBV20-1	TRBJ2-7	CSASGSGQGYEQCF	TGCAGTGCTAGTGGATCAGGACAGGGCTACGAGCAGTGCTTC
15	.	TRBD1	TRBV24-1	TRBJ2-5	CATSAGDRVGETQYF	TGTGCCACCAGTGCGGGCGACAGGGTGGGGGAGACCCAGTACTTC
18	.	.	TRBV5-1	TRBJ2-6	CASSLDTSKGSGANVLTF	TGCGCCAGCAGCTTGGACACCTCAAAGGGCTCTGGGGCCAACGTCCTGACTTTC
16	.	TRBD1	TRBV19	TRBJ2-6	CASSGQGASGANVLTF	TGTGCCAGCTCCGGACAGGGGGCGTCTGGGGCCAACGTCCTGACTTTC
13	.	.	TRBV7-9	TRBJ1-6	CASSLGVQSPLHF	TGTGCCAGCAGCTTAGGTGTTCAGTCACCCCTCCACTTT
16	.	.	TRBV9	TRBJ2-6	CASSARAYSGANVLTF	TGTGCCAGCAGCGCCCGGGCTTACTCTGGGGCCAACGTCCTGACTTTC
12	once	.	TRBV10-3	TRBJ1-5	CAISESNQPQHF	TGTGCCATCAGTGAAAGCAATCAGCCCCAGCATTTT
15	once	.	TRBV5-1	TRBJ2-5	CASSGGPGRQETQYF	TGCGCCAGCAGCGGGGGCCCGGGACGGCAAGAGACCCAGTACTTC
14	.	.	TRBV30	TRBJ2-3	CAWSSQRESDTQYF	TGTGCCTGGAGTAGTCAACGGGAGTCAGATACGCAGTATTTT
12	once	.	TRBV3-1	TRBJ2-1	CASRKGYNEQFF	TGTGCCAGCAGAAAGGGGTACAATGAGCAGTTCTTC
16	.	.	TRBV4-3	TRBJ1-1	CASSQDRGASITEAFF	TGCGCCAGCAGCCAAGATAGGGGGGCGTCCATCACTGAAGCTTTCTTT
15	.	TRBD2	TRBV20-1	TRBJ2-7	CSARDYKRGSYEQYF	TGCAGTGCTAGAGATTATAAGCGGGGCTCCTACGAGCAGTACTTC
15	.	TRBD1	TRBV12-3/TRBV12-4	TRBJ2-1	CASSPGTGGWGEQFF	TGTGCCAGCAGCCCCGGGACAGGGGGCTGGGGTGAGCAGTTCTTC
12	.	TRBD1	TRBV4-1	TRBJ1-2	CASSQTGEGYTF	TGCGCCAGCAGCCAAACAGGGGAAGGCTACACCTTC
16	.	TRBD1	TRBV28	TRBJ2-2	CASSLGDRVTTGELFF	TGTGCCAGCAGTCTTGGGGACAGGGTCACCACCGGGGAGCTGTTTTTT
14	.	.	TRBV12-3/TRBV12-4	TRBJ1-1	CASSLHPENTEAFF	TGTGCCAGCAGTTTACACCCAGAGAACACTGAAGCTTTCTTT
15	.	.	TRBV7-2	TRBJ2-3	CASSLGAGRYDTQYF	TGTGCCAGCAGCTTAGGAGCCGGGAGATACGATACGCAGTATTTT
15	.	.	TRBV5-1	TRBJ2-6	CASSFQGSGANVLTF	TGCGCCAGCAGCTTCCAGGGCTCTGGGGCCAACGTCCTGACTTTC
14	once	TRBD1	TRBV20-1	TRBJ1-2	CSAEPQGRAYGYTF	TGCAGTGCTGAACCACAGGGGAGGGCCTATGGCTACACCTTC
13	once	TRBD2	TRBV20-1	TRBJ2-1	CSASGGLKNEQFF	TGCAGTGCTAGTGGGGGACTAAAGAATGAGCAGTTCTTC
14	.	.	TRBV5-6	TRBJ1-1	CASSTDPLNTEAFF	TGTGCCAGCAGCACGGACCCGTTAAACACTGAAGCTTTCTTT
13	.	.	TRBV29-1	TRBJ1-2	CSVLSEDLYGYTF	TGCAGCGTCCTTTCCGAGGACCTATATGGCTACACCTTC
15	.	TRBD1	TRBV2	TRBJ2-2	CASSGQGANTGELFF	TGTGCCAGCAGTGGGCAGGGGGCGAACACCGGGGAGCTGTTTTTT
15	.	.	TRBV7-2	TRBJ1-2	CASSLVPGPNYGYTF	TGTGCCAGCAGCTTAGTTCCGGGACCGAACTATGGCTACACCTTC
15	.	TRBD1	TRBV5-1	TRBJ1-2	CASSKTSGTAYGYTF	TGCGCCAGCAGCAAAACATCCGGGACAGCCTATGGCTACACCTTC
12	.	.	TRBV12-3/TRBV12-4	TRBJ1-1	CAIVQGAHEAFF	TGTGCCATCGTACAGGGAGCACATGAAGCTTTCTTT